A selection of T cell receptor beta chains follows, all from one sample in a study of T cells in Graves' hyperthyroidism and ophthalmopathy. TCRdb fed the multiplex PCR reads into MiXCR, producing one record per CDR3 protein. The sample holds some 510,000 distinct CDR3 sequences; 20% to 25% are singletons and the top ten take around 27%. Sequencing was carried out using blood. Every receptor here comes from a man aged 18 to 30 with Graves' hyperthyroidism. CDR3s include the opening cysteine and the closing phenylalanine or tryptophan. The order of the fields is CDR3 length, D gene, V gene, J gene, clone size, CDR3 DNA, CDR3 protein. A D gene is named only where the DNA matches it firmly. Size is stated for part of the rows, as once, few or many counts, or as a class when the clone is expanded.

11	NA	TRBV28	TRBJ2-7	few	TGTGCCAGCAGGCGGGATCGGGAGCAGTACTTC	CASRRDREQYF
12	NA	TRBV5-1	TRBJ2-7	NA	TGCGCCAGCAGTCTTGATCGGAGGCCGCAGTACTTC	CASSLDRRPQYF
14	TRBD2	TRBV5-1	TRBJ2-5	NA	TGCGCCAGCAGCTCCGCTAGCGGGGTTGAGACCCAGTACTTC	CASSSASGVETQYF
15	NA	TRBV6-1	TRBJ1-2	many	TGTGCCAGCAGTGAAGTCGGGGCCACTAACTATGGCTACACCTTC	CASSEVGATNYGYTF
14	TRBD1	TRBV6-5	TRBJ1-1	many	TGTGCCAGCAGTTTCGGACAGGGGAGCACTGAAGCTTTCTTT	CASSFGQGSTEAFF
14	NA	TRBV25-1	TRBJ1-3	many	TGTGCCAGCAGCCCCGACGGCCGCGGAAACACCATATATTTT	CASSPDGRGNTIYF
18	NA	TRBV13	TRBJ1-3	few	TGTGCCAGCAGCTTGACAGGAGCCCGATGGGGCTCTGGAGACACCATATATTTT	CASSLTGARWGSGDTIYF
14	TRBD2	TRBV12-5	TRBJ2-7	many	TGTGCTAGTGCCGCGGGGGGGACCTCCTACGAGCAGTACTTC	CASAAGGTSYEQYF
15	NA	TRBV5-6	TRBJ1-1	few	TGTGCCAGCAGCTCGGTGTTGACAGGGAACACTGAAGCTTTCTTT	CASSSVLTGNTEAFF
17	TRBD1	TRBV5-1	TRBJ2-5	many	TGCGCCAGCAGCTTGAACCGGACAGGGATGAACCAAGAGACCCAGTACTTC	CASSLNRTGMNQETQYF
17	TRBD1	TRBV12-3/TRBV12-4	TRBJ2-2	many	TGTGCCAGCAGTTTAGCCCCGGGACAGGGGGACACCGGGGAGCTGTTTTTT	CASSLAPGQGDTGELFF
13	NA	TRBV12-3/TRBV12-4	TRBJ2-7	NA	TGTGCCAGCAGCCGTACAGGGTACAACGAGCAGTACTTC	CASSRTGYNEQYF
15	TRBD1	TRBV12-3/TRBV12-4	TRBJ2-5	many	TGTGCCAGCAGTTTTGGGCAGGGGGCGGCAAAGACCCAGTACTTC	CASSFGQGAAKTQYF
14	NA	TRBV5-1	TRBJ1-5	many	TGCGCCAGCAGCTTTGGAGGGTTCAATCAGCCCCAGCATTTT	CASSFGGFNQPQHF
15	TRBD2	TRBV5-1	TRBJ2-7	many	TGCGCCAGCAGCTTGATAGCGGGGGCCGGGTACGAGCAGTACTTC	CASSLIAGAGYEQYF
14	TRBD2	TRBV20-1	TRBJ2-7	NA	TGCAGTGCTAGAACCCTAGCGGGCCCCTACGAGCAGTACTTC	CSARTLAGPYEQYF
15	TRBD1	TRBV28	TRBJ1-1	many	TGTGCCAGCAGTTTGGAGGGCAGGGGGCTCACTGAAGCTTTCTTT	CASSLEGRGLTEAFF
14	TRBD2	TRBV11-2	TRBJ2-5	NA	TGTGCCTCTAGGGCGGGAGCCTCTCAAGAGACCCAGTACTTC	CASRAGASQETQYF
18	TRBD2	TRBV5-1	TRBJ2-7	many	TGCGCCAGCAGCTTGTGGGCTAGCGGGGGGACCCGCTCCTACGAGCAGTACTTC	CASSLWASGGTRSYEQYF
14	NA	TRBV7-9	TRBJ1-6	many	TGTGCCAGCAGCTTACAGGGCCGGAATTCACCCCTCCACTTT	CASSLQGRNSPLHF
15	TRBD1	TRBV27	TRBJ1-6	few	TGTGCCAGCAGGGGGACAGGGCGCCATAATTCACCCCTCCACTTT	CASRGTGRHNSPLHF
15	NA	TRBV2	TRBJ2-5	many	TGTGCCAGCAGTGCCACAGGTCTAGTGGGAGAGACCCAGTACTTC	CASSATGLVGETQYF
19	TRBD2	TRBV4-2	TRBJ2-5	NA	TGTGCCAGCAGCCTATTACCCGGGACTAGCGGACACGTGGGAGAGACCCAGTACTTC	CASSLLPGTSGHVGETQYF
14	NA	TRBV28	TRBJ1-4	NA	TGTGCCAGCAGTTTAGGGCTAACTAATGAAAAACTGTTTTTT	CASSLGLTNEKLFF
15	NA	TRBV6-1	TRBJ2-7	many	TGTGCCAGCAGGCGAGACCTAAAGACAGCCTACGAGCAGTACTTC	CASRRDLKTAYEQYF
16	TRBD1	TRBV7-7	TRBJ2-2	NA	TGTGCTAGCAGCCAAACCGGGACAGGGAGAACCGGGGAGCTGTTTTTT	CASSQTGTGRTGELFF
14	NA	TRBV2	TRBJ1-1	NA	TGTGCCAGCAGTTATAACCAGGGCGTGGCTGAAGCTTTCTTT	CASSYNQGVAEAFF